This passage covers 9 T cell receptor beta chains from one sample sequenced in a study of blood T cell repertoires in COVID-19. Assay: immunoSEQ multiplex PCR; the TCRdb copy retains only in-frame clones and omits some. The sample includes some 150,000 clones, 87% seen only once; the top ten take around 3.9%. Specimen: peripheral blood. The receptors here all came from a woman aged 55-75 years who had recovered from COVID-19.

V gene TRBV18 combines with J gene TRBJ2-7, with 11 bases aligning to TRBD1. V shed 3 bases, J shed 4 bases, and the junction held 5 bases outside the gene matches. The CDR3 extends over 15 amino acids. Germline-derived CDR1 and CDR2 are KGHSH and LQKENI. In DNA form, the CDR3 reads TGTGCCAGCTCACCGGGGACAGGGGGGGGATACGAGCAGTACTTC. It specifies CASSPGTGGGYEQYF.

CDR3 loop: CASSLDRVNGYTF. The DNA for the CDR3 is TGTGCCAGCAGCTTAGACAGGGTCAATGGCTACACCTTC. V is TRBV7-2 and J is TRBJ1-2, with D maybe TRBD1 (6 bases). The CDR3 is 13 residues long. Germline values: CDR1 SGHTA, CDR2 FQGNSA. The V gene lost 1 base and the J gene lost 6 bases, with 9 bases spanning the gap.

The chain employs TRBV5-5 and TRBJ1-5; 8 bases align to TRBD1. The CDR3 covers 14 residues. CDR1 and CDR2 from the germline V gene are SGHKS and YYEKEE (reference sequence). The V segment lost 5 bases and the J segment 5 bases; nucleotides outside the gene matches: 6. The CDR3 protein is CASSRTGGDQPQHF. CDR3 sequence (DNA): TGTGCCAGCAGTCGAACAGGGGGGGATCAGCCCCAGCATTTT.

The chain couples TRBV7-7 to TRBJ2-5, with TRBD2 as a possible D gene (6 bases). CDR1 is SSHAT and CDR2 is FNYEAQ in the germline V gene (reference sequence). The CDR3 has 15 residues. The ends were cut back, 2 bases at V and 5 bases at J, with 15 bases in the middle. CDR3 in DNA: TGTGCCAGCAGCTTACCGGGGGTTGGAGGGGAGACCCAGTACTTC. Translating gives CASSLPGVGGETQYF.

CDR3 nucleotides: TGTGCCACCAGCAGCGGGCAGCAAGAGACCCAGTACTTC. Its translation is CATSSGQQETQYF. V usage is TRBV24-1 and J usage is TRBJ2-5; weak D call: TRBD2 (6 bases). In germline, CDR1 is KGHDR, CDR2 SFDVKD. Trimming cost V 7 bases and J 2 bases, with 10 bases left between them. The CDR3 consists of 13 residues.

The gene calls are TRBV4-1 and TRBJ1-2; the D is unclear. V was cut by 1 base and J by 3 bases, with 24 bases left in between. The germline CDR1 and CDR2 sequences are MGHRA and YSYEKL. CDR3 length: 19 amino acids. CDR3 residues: CASSQGRLQGLRLDYGYTF. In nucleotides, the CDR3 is TGCGCCAGCAGCCAAGGAAGACTCCAAGGCCTTCGGTTGGACTATGGCTACACCTTC.

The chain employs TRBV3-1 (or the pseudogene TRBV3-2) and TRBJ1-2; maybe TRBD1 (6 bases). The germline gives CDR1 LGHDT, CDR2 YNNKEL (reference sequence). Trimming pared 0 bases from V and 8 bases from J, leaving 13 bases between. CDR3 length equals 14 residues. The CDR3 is CASSQDGGHRGYTF. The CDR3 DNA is TGTGCCAGCAGCCAAGATGGGGGCCACAGGGGCTACACCTTC.

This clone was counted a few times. CDR3 sequence: CASSQDYEQFF. The CDR3 DNA follows: TGTGCCAGCAGCCAGGACTATGAGCAGTTCTTC. The chain is built from TRBV14 and TRBJ2-1; D might be TRBD2 (5 bases). Germline values: CDR1 SGHDN, CDR2 FVKESK. Trimming removed 3 bases from V and 8 bases from J, with 5 bases in between. The CDR3 is 11 residues long.

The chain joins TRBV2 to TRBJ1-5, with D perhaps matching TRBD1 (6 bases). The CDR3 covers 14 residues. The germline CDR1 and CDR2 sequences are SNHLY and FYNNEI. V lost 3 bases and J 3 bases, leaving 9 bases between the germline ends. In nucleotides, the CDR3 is TGTGCCAGCAGTGACAGGGGCCTCAATCAGCCCCAGCATTTT. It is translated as CASSDRGLNQPQHF.